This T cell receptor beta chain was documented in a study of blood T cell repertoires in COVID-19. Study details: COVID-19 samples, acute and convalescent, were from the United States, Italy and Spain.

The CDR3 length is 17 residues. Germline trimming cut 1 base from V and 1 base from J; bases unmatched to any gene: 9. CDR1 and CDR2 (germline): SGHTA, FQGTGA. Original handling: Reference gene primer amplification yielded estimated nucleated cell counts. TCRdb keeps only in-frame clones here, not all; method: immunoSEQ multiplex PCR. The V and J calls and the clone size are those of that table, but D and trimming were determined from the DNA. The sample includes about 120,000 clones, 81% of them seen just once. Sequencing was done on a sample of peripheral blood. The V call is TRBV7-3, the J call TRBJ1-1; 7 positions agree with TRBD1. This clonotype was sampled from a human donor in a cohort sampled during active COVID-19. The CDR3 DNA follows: TGTGCCAGCAGCTTAATGGTTACAGGGGCCCCGAACACTGAAGCTTTCTTT. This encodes CASSLMVTGAPNTEAFF.